Sequencing of this T cell receptor (beta chain) was carried out in a study of blood T cell repertoires in COVID-19. As for the study in general: Samples of COVID-19 (acute and convalescent) were obtained from the United States, Italy and Spain.

The CDR3 is 13 residues long. Looked up from germline, CDR1 is SQVTM and CDR2 is ANQGSEA. The V and J ends lost 3 bases and 3 bases, in that order; junction bases with no gene match: 4. Libraries were prepared by immunoSEQ multiplex PCR; TCRdb keeps only in-frame clonotypes and omits some of them. Of around 56,000 clones in the sample, around 77% were seen once. This TCR was sampled from a man between 60 and 70 years old with acute or convalescent COVID-19. Sequencing used peripheral blood. The rearrangement uses TRBV29-1 and TRBJ1-1; 7 bases align to TRBD1. This CDR3 reads CSVEPQGDTEAFF. For the CDR3, the DNA is TGCAGCGTTGAGCCCCAGGGGGACACTGAAGCTTTCTTT.